This is a list of T cell receptor beta chains from one sample in a study of blood T cell repertoires in COVID-19. Using immunoSEQ multiplex PCR, the repertoire was profiled, and TCRdb retains in-frame clones only, with some absent. Altogether under 200,000 clones are present, 70% to 90% being singletons, with the ten largest covering more than 0.75%. The sample comprised peripheral blood. These receptors came from a man aged 18-30 years with acute or convalescent COVID-19. The CDR3 runs from the conserved cysteine through the conserved F or W. Each record gives: J gene, D gene, V gene, clone size, CDR3 protein, CDR3 DNA. A D gene is named only where the DNA matches it firmly. Some rows mark clone size as missing; the rest say once, few, many or name a class of expanded clone.

J: TRBJ2-5; D: NA; V: TRBV5-1; size: NA; CDR3: CASSQLGEETQYF; DNA: TGCGCCAGCAGCCAGCTAGGGGAAGAGACCCAGTACTTC
J: TRBJ1-1; D: NA; V: TRBV2; size: NA; CDR3: CASSEARLTEAFF; DNA: TGTGCCAGCAGTGAAGCGCGCCTCACTGAAGCTTTCTTT
J: TRBJ2-1; D: NA; V: TRBV7-2; size: NA; CDR3: CASSPGTTYNEQFF; DNA: TGTGCCAGCAGTCCCGGGACAACCTACAATGAGCAGTTCTTC
J: TRBJ1-1; D: TRBD1; V: TRBV11-2; size: NA; CDR3: CASSSMTGRRTEAFF; DNA: TGTGCCAGCAGCTCAATGACAGGGAGGCGGACTGAAGCTTTCTTT
J: TRBJ1-5; D: NA; V: TRBV30; size: NA; CDR3: CAWSPGVYSNQPQHF; DNA: TGTGCCTGGTCCCCGGGGGTTTATAGCAATCAGCCCCAGCATTTT
J: TRBJ1-2; D: NA; V: TRBV12-3/TRBV12-4; size: NA; CDR3: CASSRNRAYGYTF; DNA: TGTGCCAGCAGCCGCAACAGGGCCTATGGCTACACCTTC
J: TRBJ1-1; D: TRBD1; V: TRBV11-1; size: NA; CDR3: CASSRWDSDTEAFF; DNA: TGTGCCAGCAGCAGGTGGGACAGCGACACTGAAGCTTTCTTT
J: TRBJ2-2; D: NA; V: TRBV7-9; size: NA; CDR3: CASSPLGELFF; DNA: TGTGCCAGCAGCCCCCTCGGGGAGCTGTTTTTT
J: TRBJ2-2; D: NA; V: TRBV7-2; size: NA; CDR3: CASSSSGTRTGELFF; DNA: TGTGCCAGCAGCTCCTCCGGGACAAGGACCGGGGAGCTGTTTTTT
J: TRBJ1-2; D: TRBD1; V: TRBV10-2; size: NA; CDR3: CASTGGAAYGYTF; DNA: TGCGCCAGTACAGGGGGCGCGGCCTATGGCTACACCTTC
J: TRBJ1-1; D: TRBD1; V: TRBV5-1; size: NA; CDR3: CASRSDRTNTEAFF; DNA: TGCGCCAGCAGATCGGACAGGACGAACACTGAAGCTTTCTTT
J: TRBJ1-3; D: NA; V: TRBV4-1; size: once; CDR3: CASSQERDTNTIYF; DNA: TGCGCCAGCAGCCAAGAGCGGGATACAAACACCATATATTTT
J: TRBJ2-3; D: TRBD2; V: TRBV2; size: NA; CDR3: CASWRTSGADTQYF; DNA: TGTGCCAGCTGGAGGACTAGCGGCGCAGATACGCAGTATTTT
J: TRBJ1-1; D: NA; V: TRBV5-1; size: NA; CDR3: CASSLMANTEAFF; DNA: TGCGCCAGCAGCTTGATGGCGAACACTGAAGCTTTCTTT
J: TRBJ2-1; D: NA; V: TRBV5-4; size: NA; CDR3: CASSSYLTANNEQFF; DNA: TGTGCCAGCAGCTCCTATCTGACAGCCAACAATGAGCAGTTCTTC
J: TRBJ2-7; D: NA; V: TRBV30; size: NA; CDR3: CAWAVGAEGTYEQYF; DNA: TGTGCCTGGGCAGTGGGGGCAGAGGGAACCTACGAGCAGTACTTC